The 14 T cell receptor beta chains listed next were all sequenced from one sample in a study of cytomegalovirus exposure and HLA in healthy donors. The data were produced by immunoSEQ multiplex PCR, yet TCRdb's version contains in-frame clones alone and is incomplete. The sample records 260,000 or so clones, 90% being singletons. The sequenced sample was PBMCs. Receptors originate from a woman under 40 in good health and CMV-seronegative.

The gene calls are TRBV5-6 and TRBJ2-2, with D hard to call. V gave up 0 bases and J gave up 6 bases, with 3 bases separating them. This CDR3 is built from 12 residues. The germline gives CDR1 SGHDT, CDR2 YYEEEE. The CDR3 spells CASSLGAGELFF. In DNA, the CDR3 is TGTGCCAGCAGCTTGGGAGCCGGGGAGCTGTTTTTT.

Regarding this clone: The identical CDR3 is also encoded by other nucleotide sequences in the sample. J is TRBJ2-1 and V is TRBV9; TRBD2 matches 9 bases. The CDR3 is made up of 15 amino acids. J was trimmed by 4 bases and V by 0 bases; bases with no gene match: 2. Germline lookup yields CDR1 SGDLS and CDR2 YYNGEE. CDR3 region: CASSVELAGYNEQFF. The CDR3 DNA follows: TGTGCCAGCAGCGTAGAGCTAGCGGGATACAATGAGCAGTTCTTC.

This clone appeared once. The genes are TRBV13 and TRBJ2-2; TRBD2 matches at 7 bases. The CDR3 contains 16 residues. The germline CDR1 and CDR2 sequences are PRHDT and FYEKMQ (reference sequence). Unmatched junction bases numbered 4, after V lost 1 base and J lost 2 bases. The DNA of the CDR3 is TGTGCCAGCAGCTTAGAGGCTAGCGGAAACACCGGGGAGCTGTTTTTT. It translates to CASSLEASGNTGELFF. Filled out from reference TRBV13 and TRBJ2-2, the complete variable domain reads AAGVIQSPRHLIKEKRETATLKCYPIPRHDTVYWYQQGPGQDPQFLISFYEKMQSDKGSIPDRFSAQQFSDYHSELNMSSLELGDSALYFCASSLEASGNTGELFFGEGSRLTVL.

This sequence joins TRBV19 and TRBJ2-1, with 8 bases lining up with TRBD2. CDR3 length: 13 amino acids. Germline CDR1 LNHDA, CDR2 SQIVND (reference sequence). V gave up 10 bases and J gave up 7 bases; unmatched junction bases: 9. The CDR3 DNA reads TGTGCCACCCGGGTAATAGCGGGGAATGAGCAGTTCTTC. This translates into CATRVIAGNEQFF.

In this sample, this clone turned up a few times. The rearrangement uses TRBV25-1 and TRBJ2-1; possible D gene TRBD2, 6 bases. Per the germline V gene, CDR1 is MGHDK and CDR2 is SYGVNS. V was pared by 7 bases and J by 0 bases, with 10 bases between. The CDR3 consists of 14 residues. The CDR3 region is CASINGSSYNEQFF. For the CDR3, the DNA is TGTGCCAGCATAAACGGGAGCTCCTACAATGAGCAGTTCTTC.

This clone appeared once. The V and J genes are TRBV6-5 and TRBJ2-1, with TRBD1 as a possible D gene (5 bases). Trimming stripped 3 bases from V and 2 bases from J, with 11 bases between. The CDR3 length is 15 residues. Germline CDR1 MNHEY, CDR2 SVGAGI. CDR3 in DNA: TGTGCCAGCAGTTATGGGCAGGGCCCCTACAATGAGCAGTTCTTC. It translates to CASSYGQGPYNEQFF.

In DNA, the CDR3 is TGCGCCAGCAGCTTGGGACTTCCATACAATGAGCAGTTCTTC. This encodes CASSLGLPYNEQFF. The V gene is TRBV5-1, the J gene TRBJ2-1; D is ambiguous. V was trimmed by 0 bases and J by 4 bases, leaving 8 bases between them. CDR1 is SGHRS, CDR2 YFSETQ, per germline. The CDR3 runs to 14 residues.

This clone was detected many times. The chain carries TRBV6-4 and TRBJ2-2; 10 bases align to TRBD2. There are 14 residues in the CDR3. V gave up 5 bases and J gave up 3 bases; unmatched junction bases: 0. Germline assignment: CDR1 MRHNA and CDR2 SNTAGT. The CDR3 is CASSSGRDTGELFF. CDR3 bases: TGTGCCAGCAGTAGCGGGAGGGACACCGGGGAGCTGTTTTTT.

This clone was seen only once. This sequence joins TRBV6-9 and TRBJ2-1; D is unresolved. The V and J ends lost 2 bases and 0 bases respectively, with 8 bases between them. This CDR3 has 15 residues. The germline CDR1 and CDR2 sequences are MNHGY and SVAAGI. The CDR3 region is CASSYMSVSYNEQFF. The CDR3 region has the DNA TGTGCCAGCAGTTATATGAGCGTCTCCTACAATGAGCAGTTCTTC.

The chain couples TRBV19 to TRBJ2-1, with 7 bases that match TRBD1. CDR1 LNHDA and CDR2 SQIVND come from the germline V gene (reference sequence). This CDR3 comprises 15 residues. J was trimmed by 10 bases and V by 0 bases; bases with no gene match: 9. The CDR3 loop is CASSIEDRLFVEQFF. In nucleotides, the CDR3 is TGTGCCAGTAGTATAGAGGACAGGCTCTTTGTCGAGCAGTTCTTC.

The chain recombines TRBV10-2 with TRBJ2-5; 7 bases match TRBD1. The CDR3 is 14 amino acids. Germline assignment: CDR1 WSHSY and CDR2 SAAADI. The V segment lost 6 bases and the J segment 4 bases; nucleotides outside the gene matches: 8. The CDR3 sequence is CASRETGSRETQYF. CDR3 DNA: TGCGCCAGCAGGGAGACAGGGTCGAGAGAGACCCAGTACTTC.

The chain joins TRBV7-3 to TRBJ2-3; TRBD1 aligns across 9 bases. The CDR3 loop spans 16 amino acids. The germline V gene encodes CDR1 SGHTA and CDR2 FQGTGA. After removal of 5 bases from V and 6 bases from J, the junction contained 12 bases not matched to a gene. In DNA, the CDR3 is TGTGCCAGCAGCCCATACGGGACAGGGTTTGGGGATACGCAGTATTTT. It is translated as CASSPYGTGFGDTQYF. The full variable domain, with the rest looked up from reference TRBV7-3 and TRBJ2-3, is GAGVSQTPSNKVTEKGKYVELRCDPISGHTALYWYRQSLGQGPEFLIYFQGTGAADDSGLPNDRFFAVRPEGSVSTLKIQRTERGDSAVYLCASSPYGTGFGDTQYFGPGTRLTVL.

The V gene is TRBV5-4, the J gene TRBJ2-2; D is unresolved. CDR1 is SGHNT, CDR2 YYREEE, per germline (reference sequence). Trimming took 4 bases from V and 3 from J, leaving 4 bases between them. The CDR3 extends over 12 amino acids. CDR3 sequence reads: CASSHYTGELFF. Here the CDR3 DNA reads TGTGCCAGCAGCCATTACACCGGGGAGCTGTTTTTT.

This chain connects TRBV28 to TRBJ2-7; 9 bases fit TRBD1. The CDR3 runs to 15 residues. Germline assignment: CDR1 MDHEN and CDR2 SYDVKM. Losses at the gene ends were 2 bases for V and 4 bases for J; bases not matched to a gene: 6. CDR3 amino acids: CASSLADRGPYEQYF. CDR3 bases: TGTGCCAGCAGTTTAGCGGACAGGGGCCCTTACGAGCAGTACTTC.